This TCR beta chain emerged from a study of blood T cell repertoires in COVID-19. About the study: There were acute and convalescent COVID-19 samples, and they came from the United States, Italy and Spain. Sources were T cells, B-cell-depleted T cells, or PBMCs; the material itself was cDNA or gDNA.

As originally analysed: Scientists estimated how many nucleated cells there were by amplifying reference gene primers. Sequenced by immunoSEQ multiplex PCR; TCRdb stores in-frame clones only, minus some. D and trimming were read from the DNA, whereas the V and J calls and clone size are those reported in that table. Of under 150,000 clones in the sample, around nine tenths were seen once. Trimming removed 5 bases from V and 5 bases from J; junction bases left unmatched: 4. The V gene's germline CDR1 is SGHTA and CDR2 FQGTGA. The CDR3 runs 15 residues. V gene TRBV7-3 combines with J gene TRBJ2-1, with 12 bases lining up with TRBD2. The sample was peripheral blood. This clonotype was sampled from a middle-aged man with active or convalescent COVID-19. The CDR3, as DNA: TGTGCCAGCAGCCCAACTAGCGGGGGGAACAATGAGCAGTTCTTC. This gives the protein CASSPTSGGNNEQFF. The whole variable domain, filled in from reference TRBV7-3 and TRBJ2-1, reads GAGVSQTPSNKVTEKGKYVELRCDPISGHTALYWYRQSLGQGPEFLIYFQGTGAADDSGLPNDRFFAVRPEGSVSTLKIQRTERGDSAVYLCASSPTSGGNNEQFFGPGTRLTVL.